Listed here are 17 T cell receptor beta chains from one sample, sequenced in a study of T cell responses to AZD1222 COVID-19 vaccine. The protocol was immunoSEQ multiplex PCR, while the TCRdb copy is restricted to in-frame clones and leaves out a portion. Of some 200,000 clones in the sample, less than 95% were seen once. The sequenced sample was peripheral blood, obtained 28 days after the second dose of the MenACWY control vaccine. The receptors derive from an adult who received the MenACWY meningococcal vaccine as a control.

This clone turned up a few times. The chain recombines TRBV12-3 or TRBV12-4 with TRBJ2-1; no clear D. CDR3 length: 11 amino acids. V lost 3 bases and J lost 9, with 6 bases in between. The CDR3 DNA reads TGTGCCAGCAGTTTGAATGGTGAGCAGTTCTTC. It codes for CASSLNGEQFF.

The chain recombines TRBV9 with TRBJ1-5; 7 bases map to TRBD1. There are 18 residues in the CDR3. The V gene's germline CDR1 is SGDLS and CDR2 YYNGEE. Unmatched junction bases numbered 13, after V lost 3 bases and J lost 1 base. The CDR3 DNA reads TGTGCCAGCAGCGCCATAAAACGGACAGGACAAAGCAATCAGCCCCAGCATTTT. Translating it yields CASSAIKRTGQSNQPQHF.

The rearrangement joins TRBV9 to TRBJ1-1; D perhaps matches TRBD1 (6 bases). Germline V CDR1 and CDR2: SGDLS, YYNGEE. The CDR3 sequence is 18 residues long. The V and J ends lost 4 bases and 1 base respectively, with 23 bases between them. The CDR3 loop reads CASSSLGGAGGRNTEAFF. The CDR3 DNA reads as TGTGCCAGCAGCTCATTGGGGGGGGCGGGAGGCCGGAACACTGAAGCTTTCTTT.

The rearrangement links TRBV6-1 to TRBJ1-2; possibly TRBD1 for D (6 bases). V gave up 3 bases and J gave up 6 bases, with 8 bases separating them. CDR1 and CDR2 from the germline V gene are MNHNS and SASEGT. This CDR3 is built from 12 residues. The DNA of the CDR3 is TGTGCCAGCAGTGACAGGACAGATGGCTACACCTTC. It is translated as CASSDRTDGYTF.

V usage is TRBV5-1 and J usage is TRBJ1-4, with 7 bases aligning to TRBD1. CDR3 size: 13 residues. The V segment lost 7 bases and the J segment 4 bases; nucleotides outside the gene matches: 4. CDR1 is SGHRS, CDR2 YFSETQ, per germline. This chain's CDR3 is CASPGTVNEKLFF. Here the CDR3 DNA reads TGCGCCAGCCCCGGGACAGTTAATGAAAAACTGTTTTTT. The whole variable domain, remainder taken from reference TRBV5-1 and TRBJ1-4, is KAGVTQTPRYLIKTRGQQVTLSCSPISGHRSVSWYQQTPGQGLQFLFEYFSETQRNKGNFPGRFSGRQFSNSRSEMNVSTLELGDSALYLCASPGTVNEKLFFGSGTQLSVL.

The J gene is TRBJ2-5, the V gene TRBV29-1; 7 bases line up with TRBD1. Trimming at V came to 6 bases and at J to 5 bases, leaving 15 bases not matched to a gene. The CDR3 runs 15 residues. Germline lookup yields CDR1 SQVTM and CDR2 ANQGSEA. The CDR3 DNA reads TGCAGCGTGGGCGTACAGGGGCGCCCAAAGGAGACCCAGTACTTC. Protein product: CSVGVQGRPKETQYF.

This clone was picked up one time. The DNA of the CDR3 is TGTGCCAGCAGCCAAGATCTGGGTGCTGAAGCTTTCTTT. This translates into CASSQDLGAEAFF. The V gene is TRBV4-2, the J gene TRBJ1-1; D is unresolved. The ends were cut back, 0 bases at V and 6 bases at J, with 8 bases in the middle. Germline assignment: CDR1 LGHNA and CDR2 YNFKEQ. The CDR3 spans 13 residues.

This clone was seen once. In nucleotides, the CDR3 is TGTGCCAGCATTCAAACCGGGACTAGCGGCAATGAGCAGTTCTTC. Protein product: CASIQTGTSGNEQFF. J is TRBJ2-1 and V is TRBV28; 11 nucleotides align to TRBD2. The CDR3 has 15 amino acids. Unmatched junction bases numbered 8, after V lost 7 bases and J lost 6 bases. Germline lookup yields CDR1 MDHEN and CDR2 SYDVKM.

This chain joins TRBV3-1 (or the pseudogene TRBV3-2) and TRBJ2-7, with D perhaps TRBD1 or TRBD2 (5 bases each). The germline V gene encodes CDR1 LGHDT and CDR2 YNNKEL (reference sequence). With 7 bases removed from V and 4 bases from J, the gap between germline ends came to 23 bases. The CDR3 sequence is 16 residues long. CDR3 coding DNA: TGTGCCAGCAAAACTCGGGGCTCCGGGGTTTGGTACGAGCAGTACTTC. It specifies CASKTRGSGVWYEQYF.

This chain joins TRBV9 and TRBJ1-5, with D possibly matching TRBD1 (6 bases). From germline, CDR1 is SGDLS and CDR2 YYNGEE. The V and J ends lost 1 base and 1 base respectively, with 6 bases between them. CDR3 length: 14 amino acids. The CDR3 loop is CASSVQGSNQPQHF. In DNA form, the CDR3 reads TGTGCCAGCAGCGTACAGGGGAGCAATCAGCCCCAGCATTTT.

In DNA, the CDR3 is TGTGCCAGCAGCGAAGACAGGGCTGGAAACACCATATATTTT. Protein product: CASSEDRAGNTIYF. The chain couples TRBV5-4 to TRBJ1-3; 7 bases agree with TRBD1. CDR1 and CDR2 from the germline V gene are SGHNT and YYREEE (reference sequence). The CDR3 runs 14 residues. With V trimmed by 4 bases and J by 2 bases, 3 bases remained unmatched.

In the case of this clone: The sample carries other DNA sequences with the same CDR3. J is TRBJ2-1 and V is TRBV11-3, with 10 bases fitting TRBD2. The junction had 14 bases not matched to a gene; V was cut back by 9 bases and J by 9 bases. The CDR3 loop spans 15 amino acids. Per germline, CDR1 SGHNT and CDR2 YENEEA. CDR3 residues: CASGPGTSDFSEQFF. The CDR3 coding sequence is TGTGCCAGTGGACCCGGGACTAGCGATTTCAGTGAGCAGTTCTTC. The variable domain in full, with the rest retrieved from reference TRBV11-3 and TRBJ2-1, is EAGVVQSPRYKIIEKKQPVAFWCNPISGHNTLYWYLQNLGQGPELLIRYENEEAVDDSQLPKDRFSAERLKGVDSTLKIQPAELGDSAVYLCASGPGTSDFSEQFFGPGTRLTVL.

This clone was recorded once. V gene TRBV6-5 combines with J gene TRBJ2-7; no clear D. V lost 0 bases, J lost 2 bases, and 11 bases lay in between. This CDR3 spans 15 amino acids. Germline values: CDR1 MNHEY, CDR2 SVGAGI. The CDR3 spells CASSYSSPATYEQYF. The CDR3 bases are TGTGCCAGCAGTTACTCGTCTCCAGCAACCTACGAGCAGTACTTC.

The chain links TRBV7-2 to TRBJ1-3, with TRBD1 matching 9 bases. Per the germline V gene, CDR1 is SGHTA and CDR2 is FQGNSA. V was clipped by 5 bases and J by 1 base; unmatched bases: 6. CDR3 length: 16 amino acids. The CDR3 sequence is CASSTRQGGSGNTIYF. The DNA for the CDR3 is TGTGCCAGCAGCACCCGACAGGGGGGGTCTGGAAACACCATATATTTT.

The chain uses TRBV3-1 (or the pseudogene TRBV3-2) and TRBJ2-1, with unresolved D. The V gene lost 4 bases and the J gene lost 6 bases, with 10 bases spanning the gap. This CDR3 region has 13 residues. Germline CDR1 reads LGHDT; CDR2 reads YNNKEL (reference sequence). CDR3 nucleotides: TGTGCCAGCAGCCTGATTCCGGCCAATGAGCAGTTCTTC. It translates to CASSLIPANEQFF.

This chain connects TRBV7-6 to TRBJ2-5; 10 nucleotides agree with TRBD1. CDR1 is SGHVS, CDR2 FNYEAQ, per germline. This CDR3 is built from 16 residues. J gave up 2 bases and V 5 bases, and 8 bases lay outside the gene matches. The CDR3 is CASSPGQGGYQETQYF. In nucleotides, the CDR3 is TGTGCCAGCAGCCCAGGACAGGGGGGATATCAAGAGACCCAGTACTTC. Drawing the rest from reference TRBV7-6 and TRBJ2-5, the complete variable domain is GAGVSQSPRYKVTKRGQDVALRCDPISGHVSLYWYRQALGQGPEFLTYFNYEAQQDKSGLPNDRFSAERPEGSISTLTIQRTEQRDSAMYRCASSPGQGGYQETQYFGPGTRLLVL.

The chain joins TRBV11-2 to TRBJ2-2; 7 bases match TRBD1. CDR1 and CDR2 (germline): SGHAT, FQNNGV. This CDR3 region has 16 residues. V trimming: 6 bases; J trimming: 0 bases; junction bases outside the gene matches: 7. This chain's CDR3 is CASRLGQFANTGELFF. In nucleotides, the CDR3 is TGTGCCAGCAGACTGGGACAGTTCGCGAACACCGGGGAGCTGTTTTTT.